This T cell receptor beta chain emerged from a study of T cell repertoires in cytomegalovirus infection. About the study: Shared public TCR beta signatures pointed to both CMV infection and a matching HLA type. Broader study findings: Cumulative public TCR beta family frequency identified carriers of CMV plus the relevant HLA.

One entry per CDR3 protein results from TCRdb running MiXCR on the reads. The sample contains 230,000 or so distinct CDR3 sequences, approximately 15% of which appear only once. A word on this clonotype: Its matching antigen is unknown.

The CDR3 runs 15 residues. The V gene lost 5 bases and the J gene lost 6 bases, with 20 bases spanning the gap. CDR1 is SGHNT and CDR2 is YENEEA in the germline V gene. This TCR was sampled from a human donor in good health (CMV status not recorded). Some clones in this sample may be carry-over from other donors' samples. The chain carries TRBV11-3 and TRBJ2-7, with D maybe TRBD2 (6 bases). Specimen: CD8+ T cells from PBMCs. CDR3 DNA: TGTGCCAGCAGCCAGGGCGGACTATCAGCGGGCGAGCAGTACTTC. Translation gives CASSQGGLSAGEQYF.